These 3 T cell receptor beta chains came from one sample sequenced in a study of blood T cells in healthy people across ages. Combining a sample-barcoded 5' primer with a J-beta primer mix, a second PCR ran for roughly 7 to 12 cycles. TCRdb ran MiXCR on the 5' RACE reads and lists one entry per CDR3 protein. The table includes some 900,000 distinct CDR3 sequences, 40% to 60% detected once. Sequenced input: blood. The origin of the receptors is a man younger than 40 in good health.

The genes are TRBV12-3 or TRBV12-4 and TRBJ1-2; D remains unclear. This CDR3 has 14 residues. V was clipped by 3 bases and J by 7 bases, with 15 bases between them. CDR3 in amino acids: CASSLTVTSGGYTF. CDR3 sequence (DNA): TGTGCCAGCAGTTTGACGGTCACTTCGGGTGGCTACACCTTC.

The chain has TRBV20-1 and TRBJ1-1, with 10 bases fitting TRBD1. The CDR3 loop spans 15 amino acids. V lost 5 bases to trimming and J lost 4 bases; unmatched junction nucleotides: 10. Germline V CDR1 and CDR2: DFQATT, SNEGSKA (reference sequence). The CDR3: CSAHRDRGNSTEAFF. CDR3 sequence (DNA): TGCAGTGCTCACCGGGACAGGGGTAATAGCACTGAAGCTTTCTTT.

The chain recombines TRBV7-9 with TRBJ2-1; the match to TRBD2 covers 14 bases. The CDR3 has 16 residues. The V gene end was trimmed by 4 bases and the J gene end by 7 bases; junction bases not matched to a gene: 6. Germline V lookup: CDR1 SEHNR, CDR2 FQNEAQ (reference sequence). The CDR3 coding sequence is TGTGCCAGCAGCTCCCCGACTAGCGGGGGGGAAAATGAGCAGTTCTTC. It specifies CASSSPTSGGENEQFF.